This T cell receptor (beta chain) was identified in a study of T-cell memory formation after mild COVID-19. Notes on the study in general: The study detected some responding clones in pre-infection memory, suggesting cross-reactive memory joined. Contracting clones from day 15 to 85 had balanced CD4/CD8; later expanders favoured CD4+.

A word on this clonotype: The antigen is undetermined.

CDR3 length: 14 amino acids. The V end was cut by 7 bases, the J end by 5 bases, with 17 bases between. The germline V gene has CDR1 SGHAT and CDR2 FQNNGV. A single record per CDR3 protein comes from TCRdb applying MiXCR to the 5' RACE reads. The sample has hundreds of thousands of distinct CDR3 sequences; 15% to 20% are singletons. This TCR was recovered from an adult woman who had mild COVID-19 (a few samples of this study predate the infection). Cell type and time point are not known. The sequencing sample was made of PBMCs or a T cell subset sorted from them (not recorded which). The genes are TRBV11-2 and TRBJ1-1; D gene ambiguous. The CDR3 DNA reads TGTGCCAGCAACCCGTCAGGCTTTGATACTGAAGCTTTCTTT. Translation: CASNPSGFDTEAFF.